Below, one T cell receptor (beta chain) is given with its context. The target antigen is unknown. The CDR3 contains 11 residues. The germline V gene encodes CDR1 SEHNR and CDR2 FQNEAQ (reference sequence). V was cut by 5 bases and J by 7 bases, with 9 bases left in between. The data were obtained in a study of T cells after yellow fever vaccination. The study, taken as a whole, reports: Boosting was followed by the reappearance of most primary-vaccination clones (around 95% CD4, about 88% CD8). Contamination by abundant bulk-population clonotypes could be present in FACS-sorted repertoires. Although the secondary response was weaker, it peaked faster, at day 5 versus 15. A small proportion of clonotypes was detected in both the CD4 and CD8 compartments.

MiXCR, run by TCRdb on the 5' RACE reads, gives a single entry per CDR3 protein. The repertoire includes hundreds of thousands of distinct CDR3 sequences, approximately 21% of them detected once, and approximately 15% sits in the top ten. The J gene is TRBJ2-7, the V gene TRBV7-9; D is undetermined. Sequencing was performed on PBMCs, taken 15 days after the yellow fever booster vaccination. The clonotype was recovered from a man aged 25-45 years who received the YFV17D yellow fever vaccine. CDR3 sequence: CASSNSREQYF. In DNA form, the CDR3 reads TGTGCCAGCAGCAACTCCAGGGAGCAGTACTTC.